Presented here are 7 T cell receptor beta chains from one specimen sequenced in a study of shared clonotypes between healthy human individuals (dated by TCRdb to the early 2020s). The library was produced with the immunoSEQ multiplex PCR assay. Here the immuneACCESS table is served through TCRdb, limited to in-frame sequences with V and J called. Missing clones are a known gap in these copies; in checked studies unresolved V genes cover under half, and the rest lacks a known reason. Within this sample are about 2.3 million clones, with over 90% of them counted one time only. The ten largest clones add up to 0.39% of the sample. Sequencing used naive CD4+ T cells from PBMCs. The label giving this sample's cell subset or site can be read as: CD45RA+ positively selected. The source is a man aged 18 to 35 in good health. Some clones in this sample may be carry-over from other donors' samples.

J is TRBJ2-5 and V is TRBV5-1; 7 nucleotides match TRBD2. The V segment lost 3 bases and the J segment 5 bases; nucleotides outside the gene matches: 10. CDR3 size: 15 residues. Germline V gives CDR1 SGHRS, CDR2 YFSETQ. The DNA for the CDR3 is TGCGCCAGCAGCTCCGTTGGCGGGAGTGGGGAGACCCAGTACTTC. Translating it yields CASSSVGGSGETQYF.

This clone appeared a single time. The CDR3 sequence: CASSGAALPDTQYF. The CDR3 region has the DNA TGTGCCAGCAGTGGGGCAGCTTTGCCAGATACGCAGTATTTT. The chain couples TRBV2 to TRBJ2-3; the D is unclear. Germline assignment: CDR1 SNHLY and CDR2 FYNNEI. The CDR3 is made up of 14 amino acids. Trimming took 4 bases from V and 4 from J, leaving 12 bases between them.

Turning to this clone: A much larger clone is a single base away; this may be a read error. The chain recombines TRBV6-6 with TRBJ1-1, with D unclear. V gave up 4 bases and J gave up 0 bases, with 3 bases separating them. This CDR3 region has 12 residues. CDR1 is MNHNY, CDR2 SVGAGI, per germline (reference sequence). The DNA of the CDR3 is TGTGCCAGCAGTTTGGTGAACACTGAAGCTTTCTTT. As protein: CASSLVNTEAFF.

CDR3 region: CATTPGGQVNQPQHF. CDR3 bases: TGTGCCACCACCCCTGGGGGGCAAGTCAATCAGCCCCAGCATTTT. The chain links TRBV15 to TRBJ1-5; tentative D call: TRBD1 (6 bases). V gave up 7 bases and J gave up 3 bases, with 16 bases separating them. Germline-derived CDR1 and CDR2 are LNHNV and YYDKDF (reference sequence). The CDR3 runs to 15 residues.

V is TRBV11-3 and J is TRBJ2-7; D remains ambiguous. Germline values: CDR1 SGHNT, CDR2 YENEEA. The CDR3 sequence is 13 residues long. V was pared by 0 bases and J by 3 bases, with 6 bases between. This CDR3 reads CASSLDFDYEQYF. CDR3 nucleotides: TGTGCCAGCAGCTTAGATTTCGACTACGAGCAGTACTTC. Supplemented by reference TRBV11-3 and TRBJ2-7, the full variable domain reads EAGVVQSPRYKIIEKKQPVAFWCNPISGHNTLYWYLQNLGQGPELLIRYENEEAVDDSQLPKDRFSAERLKGVDSTLKIQPAELGDSAVYLCASSLDFDYEQYFGPGTRLTVT.

The CDR3 here is CASSLATPHYGYTF. The CDR3 nucleotides read TGCGCCAGCAGCTTGGCGACACCTCACTATGGCTACACCTTC. This rearrangement joins TRBV5-1 to TRBJ1-2; the D is unclear. Germline V lookup: CDR1 SGHRS, CDR2 YFSETQ. V was trimmed by 0 bases and J by 3 bases, leaving 9 bases between them. The CDR3 loop spans 14 amino acids.

The sample holds one count of this clone. The CDR3 loop is CATGTGSSYEQYF. CDR3 DNA sequence: TGTGCCACCGGGACAGGGAGCTCCTACGAGCAGTACTTC. This chain uses TRBV19 with TRBJ2-7; 9 positions match TRBD1. Losses at the gene ends were 10 bases for V and 0 bases for J; bases not matched to a gene: 4. CDR1 and CDR2 (germline): LNHDA, SQIVND (reference sequence). This CDR3 is 13 amino acids long.